This T cell receptor (beta chain) is drawn from a study of control samples from healthy donors and cancer patients. Method: immunoSEQ multiplex PCR; TCRdb's copy keeps in-frame clones and lacks some. The table shows about 410,000 clones, with around 90% occurring only once. V dropped 5 bases and J dropped 7 bases, with 12 bases sitting between them. The CDR3 consists of 12 residues. Per germline, CDR1 SGHTA and CDR2 FQGNSA. The chain couples TRBV7-2 to TRBJ2-7; D not certain. Sequenced: PBMCs. The receptor's source is a man aged 40-49 years with head and neck cancer. DNA for the CDR3: TGTGCCAGCAGCATAAGACCCCCGGAGCAGTACTTC. It translates to CASSIRPPEQYF.